The 27 T cell receptor beta chains below come from one sample, sequenced in a study of T cells in Graves' hyperthyroidism and ophthalmopathy. Amplified TCR beta CDR3 regions came from RNA transcripts. A set of HTBI primers served as the primers for a first-round RT-PCR of the TCR CDR3. TCRdb re-called the multiplex PCR reads through MiXCR, storing one row per CDR3 protein. The sample holds hundreds of thousands of distinct CDR3 sequences, around 20% seen once. Material: blood. These receptors all come from a woman aged 50 to 60 with Graves' hyperthyroidism that later progressed to Graves' ophthalmopathy.

This clonotype was counted many times. V gene TRBV3-1 combines with J gene TRBJ2-7; D assignment may be TRBD1 or TRBD2 (5 bases each). The CDR3 sequence is 12 residues long. Trimming took 3 bases from V and 2 from J, leaving 5 bases between them. Germline-derived CDR1 and CDR2 are LGHDT and YNNKEL (reference sequence). The DNA of the CDR3 is TGTGCCAGCAGCCAGGGGGCCTACGAGCAGTACTTC. The encoded protein is CASSQGAYEQYF.

The V call is TRBV5-4, the J call TRBJ2-5; 7 nucleotides agree with TRBD1. The CDR3 covers 16 residues. V gave up 6 bases and J gave up 2 bases; unmatched junction bases: 13. Germline CDR1 reads SGHNT; CDR2 reads YYREEE (reference sequence). The CDR3 reads CASTPDGTALQETQYF. The CDR3 DNA follows: TGTGCCAGCACCCCGGATGGGACAGCGCTTCAAGAGACCCAGTACTTC.

With respect to this clonotype: This may come from a read error, since a much larger clone is one base off. The rearrangement links TRBV20-1 to TRBJ2-5; 10 bases agree with TRBD2. With V trimmed by 1 base and J by 3 bases, 8 bases remained unmatched. The CDR3 is made up of 16 amino acids. Germline V gene lookup returns CDR1 DFQATT and CDR2 SNEGSKA (reference sequence). CDR3 sequence reads: CSARVSPGLAEETQYF. The DNA of the CDR3 is TGCAGTGCTAGAGTTAGCCCCGGACTAGCGGAAGAGACCCAGTACTTC.

This clonotype was seen a few times. The rearrangement uses TRBV10-2 and TRBJ1-2, with 7 bases fitting TRBD1. CDR3 size: 13 residues. Losses at the gene ends were 4 bases for V and 8 bases for J; bases not matched to a gene: 7. Per germline, CDR1 WSHSY and CDR2 SAAADI. The chain's CDR3 is CASSATGARGYTF. CDR3 nucleotide sequence: TGCGCCAGCAGTGCCACAGGGGCGAGGGGCTACACCTTC.

The chain carries TRBV28 and TRBJ2-3, with TRBD2 identical over 9 bases. V shed 6 bases and J 5 bases; nucleotides not matched to a gene: 12. Germline V gives CDR1 MDHEN, CDR2 SYDVKM. The CDR3 runs to 16 residues. The CDR3 sequence is CASSQPLAGAIDTQYF. Written as DNA, the CDR3 is TGTGCCAGCAGCCAGCCCTTAGCGGGAGCGATAGATACGCAGTATTTT.

This clonotype was recorded many times. The rearrangement uses TRBV27 and TRBJ1-1, with D hard to call. There are 12 residues in the CDR3. Germline lookup yields CDR1 MNHEY and CDR2 SMNVEV (reference sequence). Between the trimmed V and J ends, which lost 3 bases and 4 bases, there was a span of 6 bases. The CDR3 DNA is TGTGCCAGCAGTTTCCTGGGCACTGAAGCTTTCTTT. Residues: CASSFLGTEAFF.

The CDR3 protein is CAGSSGGDTGELFF. In nucleotides, the CDR3 is TGTGCCGGATCTAGCGGGGGGGACACCGGGGAGCTGTTTTTT. V gene TRBV7-3 combines with J gene TRBJ2-2; 12 nucleotides line up with TRBD2. Losses at the gene ends were 11 bases for V and 3 bases for J; bases not matched to a gene: 4. Per the germline V gene, CDR1 is SGHTA and CDR2 is FQGTGA. The CDR3 is 14 amino acids.

This clonotype has a handful of counts. This chain connects TRBV19 to TRBJ1-4; D gene uncertain. Germline-derived CDR1 and CDR2 are LNHDA and SQIVND (reference sequence). There are 15 residues in the CDR3. Trimming cost V 6 bases and J 0 bases, with 11 bases left between them. The CDR3 DNA reads TGTGCCAGTAGGATACAGAGTGCAACTAATGAAAAACTGTTTTTT. Its translation: CASRIQSATNEKLFF.

This clonotype was found many times. The rearrangement joins TRBV9 to TRBJ1-6, with D possibly TRBD1 on 5 matching bases. V lost 3 bases, J lost 7 bases, and 11 bases lay in between. This CDR3 comprises 14 residues. CDR1 SGDLS and CDR2 YYNGEE come from the germline V gene. Written as DNA, the CDR3 is TGTGCCAGCAGCGAGACAGCTACGAATTCACCCCTCCACTTT. Translating it yields CASSETATNSPLHF. The whole variable domain, filled in from reference TRBV9 and TRBJ1-6, reads DSGVTQTPKHLITATGQRVTLRCSPRSGDLSVYWYQQSLDQGLQFLIQYYNGEERAKGNILERFSAQQFPDLHSELNLSSLELGDSALYFCASSETATNSPLHFGNGTRLTVT.

This clonotype was detected ten times or more. CDR3 nucleotide sequence: TGTGCCACCGAACCGGACTCAAGCTACGAGCAGTACTTC. Amino acids: CATEPDSSYEQYF. The rearrangement links TRBV6-2 or TRBV6-3 to TRBJ2-7; a possible D gene is TRBD2 (5 bases). Germline values: CDR1 MNHEY, CDR2 SVGEGT. This CDR3 has 13 amino acids. V lost 10 bases and J 3 bases, leaving 16 bases between the germline ends.

This chain joins TRBV6-6 and TRBJ2-7; TRBD1 is a possible D gene (5 bases). The CDR3 has 15 amino acids. CDR1 MNHNY and CDR2 SVGAGI come from the germline V gene (reference sequence). V lost 2 bases, J lost 3 bases, and 14 bases lay in between. In DNA form, the CDR3 reads TGTGCCAGCAGTTACGGTGGCGCAGGACACTACGAGCAGTACTTC. Translated: CASSYGGAGHYEQYF.

In its sample, this clonotype was seen a few times. This chain joins TRBV7-2 and TRBJ2-7; perhaps TRBD1 as D (6 bases). V dropped 5 bases and J dropped 2 bases, with 10 bases sitting between them. The germline V gene has CDR1 SGHTA and CDR2 FQGNSA. CDR3 length: 13 amino acids. The CDR3 DNA is TGTGCCAGCAGCCAGGGGCCCCCCTACGAGCAGTACTTC. Translated, it gives CASSQGPPYEQYF. The variable domain in full, completed from reference TRBV7-2 and TRBJ2-7, reads GAGVSQSPSNKVTEKGKDVELRCDPISGHTALYWYRQSLGQGLEFLIYFQGNSAPDKSGLPSDRFSAERTGGSVSTLTIQRTQQEDSAVYLCASSQGPPYEQYFGPGTRLTVT.

V usage is TRBV2 and J usage is TRBJ2-5, with TRBD1 matching 8 bases. Germline V CDR1 and CDR2: SNHLY, FYNNEI. There are 16 residues in the CDR3. The trim removed 5 bases at V and 2 bases at J, leaving 10 bases unmatched. CDR3 residues: CASSPTRTGLQETQYF. The CDR3 DNA reads as TGTGCCAGCAGTCCCACCCGGACAGGGCTTCAAGAGACCCAGTACTTC. The entire variable domain, with the rest obtained from reference TRBV2 and TRBJ2-5, is as follows: EPEVTQTPSHQVTQMGQEVILRCVPISNHLYFYWYRQILGQKVEFLVSFYNNEISEKSEIFDDQFSVERPDGSNFTLKIRSTKLEDSAMYFCASSPTRTGLQETQYFGPGTRLLVL.

The rearrangement uses TRBV20-1 and TRBJ1-1; TRBD1 might be the D (5 bases). The CDR3 is 14 residues long. Germline CDR1 reads DFQATT; CDR2 reads SNEGSKA (reference sequence). Trimming pared 2 bases from V and 1 base from J, leaving 11 bases between. CDR3 bases: TGCAGTGCTAGATCGGGGGATCAGAACACTGAAGCTTTCTTT. Translated, it gives CSARSGDQNTEAFF.

The table lists this clonotype with many counts. This chain joins TRBV2 and TRBJ2-2, with D perhaps matching TRBD1 (6 bases). The V gene lost 7 bases and the J gene lost 3 bases, with 12 bases spanning the gap. This CDR3 spans 14 amino acids. The germline gives CDR1 SNHLY, CDR2 FYNNEI. The chain's CDR3 is CASTLRGDTGELFF. The CDR3 DNA sequence: TGTGCCAGCACGCTCAGGGGCGACACCGGGGAGCTGTTTTTT.

The table lists this clonotype with many counts. The chain carries TRBV7-6 and TRBJ1-1; weak D call: TRBD1 (5 bases). CDR1 is SGHVS and CDR2 is FNYEAQ in the germline V gene. Trimming removed 2 bases from V and 5 bases from J, with 15 bases in between. The CDR3 covers 15 residues. The CDR3 sequence: CASSLSLGQGTEAFF. The CDR3 DNA reads TGTGCCAGCAGCTTAAGTTTGGGTCAGGGAACTGAAGCTTTCTTT. The variable domain in full, completed from reference TRBV7-6 and TRBJ1-1, reads GAGVSQSPRYKVTKRGQDVALRCDPISGHVSLYWYRQALGQGPEFLTYFNYEAQQDKSGLPNDRFSAERPEGSISTLTIQRTEQRDSAMYRCASSLSLGQGTEAFFGQGTRLTVV.

The chain combines TRBV9 with TRBJ1-2; possible D gene TRBD1, 6 bases. Germline loops: CDR1 SGDLS, CDR2 YYNGEE. The CDR3 totals 15 residues. V lost 0 bases and J lost 8, with 17 bases in between. CDR3 residues: CASSVALQGRGGYTF. The CDR3 nucleotides are TGTGCCAGCAGCGTAGCTCTTCAGGGGCGAGGCGGCTACACCTTC.

This clonotype was observed at least ten times. J is TRBJ1-1 and V is TRBV3-1, with D perhaps matching TRBD1 (6 bases). V was cut by 1 base and J by 0 bases, with 9 bases left in between. Germline assignment: CDR1 LGHDT and CDR2 YNNKEL (reference sequence). The CDR3 loop spans 15 amino acids. The CDR3 is CASSQGQAMNTEAFF. DNA of the CDR3: TGTGCCAGCAGCCAAGGACAGGCGATGAACACTGAAGCTTTCTTT.

This clonotype showed up many times. The gene calls are TRBV6-1 and TRBJ1-1; D call uncertain. Deletions cut 7 bases from V and 8 bases from J, with 11 bases between. The CDR3 covers 11 residues. Germline assignment: CDR1 MNHNS and CDR2 SASEGT. CDR3 nucleotides: TGTGCCAGCAATCTTCTGGCGGAAGCTTTCTTT. Its translation: CASNLLAEAFF.

The sample holds many counts of this clonotype. The chain links TRBV11-3 to TRBJ2-2, with TRBD2 identical over 12 bases. Germline CDR1 SGHNT, CDR2 YENEEA. V was pared by 5 bases and J by 4 bases, with 5 bases of the junction left unmatched. CDR3 size: 16 residues. The CDR3 is CASSPGLAGFTGELFF. CDR3 nucleotide sequence: TGTGCCAGCAGCCCCGGACTAGCGGGATTCACCGGGGAGCTGTTTTTT.

The J gene is TRBJ2-3, the V gene TRBV7-2, with 9 bases lining up with TRBD2. Germline V gives CDR1 SGHTA, CDR2 FQGNSA. J lost 8 bases, V lost 5 bases, and 20 bases had no gene match. This CDR3 region has 18 residues. Here the CDR3 DNA reads TGTGCCAGCAGCACCGATACCGACCGCGGCGGGAGGGCCGGTACGCAGTATTTT. It codes for CASSTDTDRGGRAGTQYF. Using reference TRBV7-2 and TRBJ2-3 for the parts outside the CDR3, the full variable domain is GAGVSQSPSNKVTEKGKDVELRCDPISGHTALYWYRQSLGQGLEFLIYFQGNSAPDKSGLPSDRFSAERTGGSVSTLTIQRTQQEDSAVYLCASSTDTDRGGRAGTQYFGPGTRLTVL.

This clonotype was seen a single time. V is TRBV12-3 or TRBV12-4 and J is TRBJ1-3; 10 nucleotides match TRBD1. V shed 5 bases, J shed 1 base, and the junction held 8 bases outside the gene matches. The CDR3 length is 17 residues. The CDR3 coding sequence is TGTGCCAGCAGTGGTCGGACAGGGGGGTATTCTGGAAACACCATATATTTT. Protein product: CASSGRTGGYSGNTIYF.

The J gene is TRBJ1-1, the V gene TRBV2; D unclear. The CDR3 is 13 amino acids. CDR1 SNHLY and CDR2 FYNNEI come from the germline V gene. Trimming removed 8 bases at V and 1 base at J, with 11 bases between. CDR3 sequence: CASLWGSNTEAFF. CDR3 nucleotides: TGTGCCAGCCTTTGGGGTTCGAACACTGAAGCTTTCTTT.

The sample holds many counts of this clonotype. This chain uses TRBV20-1 with TRBJ2-7; 10 bases fit TRBD1. There are 17 residues in the CDR3. Germline CDR1 and CDR2: DFQATT and SNEGSKA (reference sequence). The J segment lost 4 bases and the V segment lost 3 bases, leaving 15 bases of the junction unmatched. The CDR3 is CSASRSGTGAKVYEQYF. The DNA for the CDR3 is TGCAGTGCTAGTCGATCGGGGACAGGGGCTAAAGTTTACGAGCAGTACTTC.

This rearrangement joins TRBV4-1 to TRBJ2-2; TRBD2 is a possible D gene (6 bases). Trimming removed 2 bases at V and 1 base at J, with 14 bases between. Germline lookup yields CDR1 MGHRA and CDR2 YSYEKL. The CDR3 spans 17 residues. The CDR3 sequence: CASSQFLARGNTGELFF. CDR3 bases: TGCGCCAGCAGCCAATTTCTAGCGAGGGGGAACACCGGGGAGCTGTTTTTT.

To note about this clonotype: A much larger clone lies a single base off, so this may be a read error. The chain is built from TRBV7-8 and TRBJ1-2; no clear D. CDR3 length: 16 residues. Germline V lookup: CDR1 SGHVS, CDR2 FQNEAQ. The V and J ends lost 1 base and 8 bases respectively, with 20 bases between them. The CDR3 DNA reads as TGTGCCAGCAGCTTAGGGACCGGCAGGTTCCCGACGGGCTACACCTTC. Amino acid sequence: CASSLGTGRFPTGYTF. Filled out from reference TRBV7-8 and TRBJ1-2, the complete variable domain reads GAGVSQSPRYKVAKRGQDVALRCDPISGHVSLFWYQQALGQGPEFLTYFQNEAQLDKSGLPSDRFFAERPEGSVSTLKIQRTQQEDSAVYLCASSLGTGRFPTGYTFGSGTRLTVV.

This chain links TRBV6-2 or TRBV6-3 with TRBJ1-6; TRBD1 matches at 8 bases. Germline V gene data show CDR1 as MNHEY and CDR2 as SVGEGT. Trimming cost V 6 bases and J 0 bases; bases outside gene matches: 10. This CDR3 spans 18 amino acids. The CDR3 sequence is CASSHPRDRSSYNSPLHF. CDR3 DNA sequence: TGTGCCAGCAGCCACCCCCGGGACAGGAGCTCCTATAATTCACCCCTCCACTTT.